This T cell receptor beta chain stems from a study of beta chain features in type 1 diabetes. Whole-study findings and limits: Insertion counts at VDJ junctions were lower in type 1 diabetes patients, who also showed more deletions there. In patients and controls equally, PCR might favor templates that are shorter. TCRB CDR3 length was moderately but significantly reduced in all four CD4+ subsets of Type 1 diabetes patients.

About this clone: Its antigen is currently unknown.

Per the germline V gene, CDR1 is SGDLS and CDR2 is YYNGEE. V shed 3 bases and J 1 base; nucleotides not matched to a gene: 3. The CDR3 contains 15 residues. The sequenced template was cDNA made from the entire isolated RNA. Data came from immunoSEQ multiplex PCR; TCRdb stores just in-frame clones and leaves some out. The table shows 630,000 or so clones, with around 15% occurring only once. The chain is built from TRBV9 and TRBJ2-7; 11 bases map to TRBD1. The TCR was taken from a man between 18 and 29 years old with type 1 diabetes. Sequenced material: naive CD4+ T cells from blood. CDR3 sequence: CASSAGTGGSYEQYF. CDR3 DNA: TGTGCCAGCAGCGCCGGGACAGGGGGTTCCTACGAGCAGTACTTC.